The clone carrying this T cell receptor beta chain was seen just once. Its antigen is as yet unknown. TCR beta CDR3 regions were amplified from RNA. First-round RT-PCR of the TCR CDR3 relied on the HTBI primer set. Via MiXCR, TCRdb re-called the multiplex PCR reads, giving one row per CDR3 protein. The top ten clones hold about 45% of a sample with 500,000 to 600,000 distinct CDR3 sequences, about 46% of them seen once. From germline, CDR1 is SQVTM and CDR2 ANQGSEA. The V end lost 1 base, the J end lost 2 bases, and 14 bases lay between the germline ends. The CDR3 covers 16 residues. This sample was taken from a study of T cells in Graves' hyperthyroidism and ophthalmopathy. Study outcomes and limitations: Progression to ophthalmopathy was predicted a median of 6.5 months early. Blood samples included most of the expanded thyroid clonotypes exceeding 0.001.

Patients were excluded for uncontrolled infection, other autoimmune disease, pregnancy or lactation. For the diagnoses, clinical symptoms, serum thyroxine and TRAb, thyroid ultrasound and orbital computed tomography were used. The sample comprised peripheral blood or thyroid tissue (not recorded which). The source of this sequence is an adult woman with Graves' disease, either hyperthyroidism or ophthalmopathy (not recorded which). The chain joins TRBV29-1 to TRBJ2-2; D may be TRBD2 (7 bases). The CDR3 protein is CSVEGGPSGNTGELFF. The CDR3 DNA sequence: TGCAGCGTTGAAGGGGGGCCTAGCGGCAACACCGGGGAGCTGTTTTTT.